This T cell receptor beta chain was retrieved from a study of blood T cell repertoires in COVID-19. Study as a whole: COVID-19 samples, acute and convalescent, were from the United States, Italy and Spain.

Seattle's enrolled individuals joined amid active infection and were then monitored longitudinally. This CDR3 contains 15 residues. With 0 bases clipped from V and 6 bases from J, the junction kept 6 bases outside the gene matches. Germline loops: CDR1 MGHRA, CDR2 YSYEKL. Sequenced by immunoSEQ multiplex PCR; TCRdb stores in-frame clones only, minus some. This sample yields roughly 260,000 clones, of which approximately 92% are seen a single time; approximately 2.6% belongs to the top ten. The sequence came from a person under 30 with COVID-19, enrolled during active disease. The chain joins TRBV4-1 to TRBJ2-7, with 9 bases fitting TRBD1. Input material: peripheral blood. The CDR3 coding sequence is TGCGCCAGCAGCCAAGAACCGGGACAGGGCCTCGAGCAGTACTTC. This translates into CASSQEPGQGLEQYF.